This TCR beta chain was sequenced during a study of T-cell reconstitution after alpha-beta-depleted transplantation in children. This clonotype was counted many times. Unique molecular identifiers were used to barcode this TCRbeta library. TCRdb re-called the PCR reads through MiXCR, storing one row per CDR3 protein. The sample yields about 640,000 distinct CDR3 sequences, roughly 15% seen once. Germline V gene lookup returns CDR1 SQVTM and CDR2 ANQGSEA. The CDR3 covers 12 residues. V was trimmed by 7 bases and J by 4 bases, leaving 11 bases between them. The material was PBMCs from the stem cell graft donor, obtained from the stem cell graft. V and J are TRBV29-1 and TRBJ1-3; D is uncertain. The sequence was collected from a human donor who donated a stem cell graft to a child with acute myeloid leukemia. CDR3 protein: CSARETGNTIYF. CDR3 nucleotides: TGCAGCGCCCGGGAGACAGGAAACACCATATATTTT. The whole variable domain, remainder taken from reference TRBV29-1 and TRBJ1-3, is SAVISQKPSRDICQRGTSLTIQCQVDSQVTMMFWYRQQPGQSLTLIATANQGSEATYESGFVIDKFPISRPNLTFSTLTVSNMSPEDSSIYLCSARETGNTIYFGEGSWLTVV.